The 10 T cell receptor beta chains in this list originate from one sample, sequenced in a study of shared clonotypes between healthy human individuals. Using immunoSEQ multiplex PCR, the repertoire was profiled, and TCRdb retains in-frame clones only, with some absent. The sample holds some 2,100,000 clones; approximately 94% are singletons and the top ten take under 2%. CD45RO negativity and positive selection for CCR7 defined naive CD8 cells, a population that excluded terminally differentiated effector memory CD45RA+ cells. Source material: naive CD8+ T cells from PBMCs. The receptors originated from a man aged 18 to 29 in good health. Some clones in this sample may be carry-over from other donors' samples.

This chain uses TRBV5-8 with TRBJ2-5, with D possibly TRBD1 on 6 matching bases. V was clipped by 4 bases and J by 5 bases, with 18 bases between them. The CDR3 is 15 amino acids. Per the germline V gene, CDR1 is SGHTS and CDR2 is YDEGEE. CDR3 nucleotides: TGTGCCAGCAGCCCGCGGACAGCTCTCCTGGAGACCCAGTACTTC. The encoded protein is CASSPRTALLETQYF.

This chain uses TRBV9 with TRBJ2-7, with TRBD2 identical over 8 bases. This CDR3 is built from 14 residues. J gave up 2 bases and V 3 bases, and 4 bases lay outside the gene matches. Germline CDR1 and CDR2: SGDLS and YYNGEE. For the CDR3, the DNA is TGTGCCAGCAGCGCAAGCGGGAGTACCTACGAGCAGTACTTC. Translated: CASSASGSTYEQYF.

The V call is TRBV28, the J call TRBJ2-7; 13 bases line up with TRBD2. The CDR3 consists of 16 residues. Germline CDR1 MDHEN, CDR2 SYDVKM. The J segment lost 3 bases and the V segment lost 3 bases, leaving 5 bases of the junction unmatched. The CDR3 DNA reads TGTGCCAGCAGTTTCCTGCGGACTAGCGGGAGCTACGAGCAGTACTTC. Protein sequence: CASSFLRTSGSYEQYF.

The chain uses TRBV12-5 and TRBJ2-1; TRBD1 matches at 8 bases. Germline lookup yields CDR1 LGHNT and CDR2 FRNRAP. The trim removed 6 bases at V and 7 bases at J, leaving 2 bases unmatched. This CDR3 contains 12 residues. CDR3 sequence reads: CASGRTGNEQFF. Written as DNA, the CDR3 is TGTGCTAGTGGCCGGACAGGGAATGAGCAGTTCTTC.

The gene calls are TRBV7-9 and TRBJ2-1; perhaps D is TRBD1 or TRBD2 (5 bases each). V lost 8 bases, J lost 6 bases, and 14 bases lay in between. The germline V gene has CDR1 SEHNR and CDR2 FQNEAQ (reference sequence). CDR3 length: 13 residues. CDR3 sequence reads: CASRDAAGNEQFF. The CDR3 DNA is TGTGCCAGCCGGGACGCCGCGGGCAATGAGCAGTTCTTC. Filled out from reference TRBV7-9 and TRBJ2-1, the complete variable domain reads DTGVSQNPRHKITKRGQNVTFRCDPISEHNRLYWYRQTLGQGPEFLTYFQNEAQLEKSRLLSDRFSAERPKGSFSTLEIQRTEQGDSAMYLCASRDAAGNEQFFGPGTRLTVL.

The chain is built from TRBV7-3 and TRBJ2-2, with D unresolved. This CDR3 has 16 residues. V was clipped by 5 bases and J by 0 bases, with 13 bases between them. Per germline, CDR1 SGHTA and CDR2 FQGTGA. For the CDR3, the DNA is TGTGCCAGCAGCCCACATTGGTCCCCGAACACCGGGGAGCTGTTTTTT. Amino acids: CASSPHWSPNTGELFF.

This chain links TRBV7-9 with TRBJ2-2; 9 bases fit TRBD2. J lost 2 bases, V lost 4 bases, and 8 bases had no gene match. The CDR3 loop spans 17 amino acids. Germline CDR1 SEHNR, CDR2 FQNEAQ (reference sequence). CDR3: CASSSEGLAGNTGELFF. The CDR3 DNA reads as TGTGCCAGCAGCTCGGAGGGGCTAGCGGGAAACACCGGGGAGCTGTTTTTT.

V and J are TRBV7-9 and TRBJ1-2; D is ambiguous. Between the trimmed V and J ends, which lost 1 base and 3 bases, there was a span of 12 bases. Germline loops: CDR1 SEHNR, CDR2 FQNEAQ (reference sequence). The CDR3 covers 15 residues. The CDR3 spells CASSLVSGEDYGYTF. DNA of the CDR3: TGTGCCAGCAGCTTAGTCTCTGGGGAGGACTATGGCTACACCTTC.

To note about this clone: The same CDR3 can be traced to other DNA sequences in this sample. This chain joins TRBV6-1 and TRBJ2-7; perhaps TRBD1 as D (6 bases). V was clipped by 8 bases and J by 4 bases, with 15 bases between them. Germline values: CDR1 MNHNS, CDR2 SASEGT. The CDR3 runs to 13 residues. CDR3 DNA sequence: TGTGCCAGCGGACACAGGGACGGGTACGAGCAGTACTTC. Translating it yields CASGHRDGYEQYF.

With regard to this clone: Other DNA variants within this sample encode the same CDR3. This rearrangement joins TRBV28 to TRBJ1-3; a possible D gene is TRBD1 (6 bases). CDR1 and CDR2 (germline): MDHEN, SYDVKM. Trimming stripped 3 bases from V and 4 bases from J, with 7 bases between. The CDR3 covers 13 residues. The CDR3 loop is CASSLRGGNTIYF. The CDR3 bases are TGTGCCAGCAGTTTGAGGGGGGGAAACACCATATATTTT.